The 19 T cell receptor beta chains reported below all come from one sample, sequenced in a study of T cells in Graves' hyperthyroidism and ophthalmopathy. Authors of the study amplified TCR beta CDR3 regions from RNA transcripts. Primed by the HTBI set, a first-round RT-PCR was run on the TCR CDR3. TCRdb independently ran MiXCR on the multiplex PCR reads; one entry per CDR3 protein. This table holds under 350,000 distinct CDR3 sequences, around a sixth found once. The sequencing sample was made of blood. These TCRs come from a woman between 50 and 59 years old with Graves' hyperthyroidism.

In this sample, this clonotype turned up a few times. The chain couples TRBV19 to TRBJ1-6; the match to TRBD1 covers 9 bases. Germline V gene lookup returns CDR1 LNHDA and CDR2 SQIVND (reference sequence). J lost 13 bases, V lost 1 base, and 11 bases had no gene match. The CDR3 runs 16 residues. The CDR3 DNA reads as TGTGCCAGTAGTATAGTCTCCGGGACAGGGTCGTGGCCCCTCCACTTT. This translates into CASSIVSGTGSWPLHF.

This clonotype has at least ten counts. The rearrangement uses TRBV6-1 and TRBJ1-5; 10 positions agree with TRBD1. CDR3 size: 17 residues. Per the germline V gene, CDR1 is MNHNS and CDR2 is SASEGT. The V gene end was trimmed by 4 bases and the J gene end by 4 bases; junction bases not matched to a gene: 10. CDR3 sequence (DNA): TGTGCCAGCAGTGGACAGGGGGCGCATTGGGGTAATCAGCCCCAGCATTTT. It codes for CASSGQGAHWGNQPQHF.

This clonotype came up many times. The chain links TRBV3-1 to TRBJ2-7, with TRBD2 matching 10 bases. CDR1 and CDR2 from the germline V gene are LGHDT and YNNKEL (reference sequence). CDR3 length equals 14 residues. J gave up 1 base and V 6 bases, and 3 bases lay outside the gene matches. The CDR3 loop reads CASSKREGSYEQYF. The CDR3, as DNA: TGTGCCAGCAGTAAGCGGGAGGGTTCCTACGAGCAGTACTTC.

This clonotype was counted many times. This chain joins TRBV3-1 and TRBJ2-3; D call uncertain. The length of the CDR3 is 14 residues. The V gene lost 1 base and the J gene lost 2 bases, with 7 bases spanning the gap. CDR1 is LGHDT, CDR2 YNNKEL, per germline (reference sequence). The CDR3 coding sequence is TGTGCCAGCAGCCAAGGACTTTCCACAGATACGCAGTATTTT. Encoded protein: CASSQGLSTDTQYF.

This clonotype was counted ten times or more. The chain joins TRBV7-8 to TRBJ1-3; no reliable D call. V was pared by 1 base and J by 4 bases, with 8 bases between. This CDR3 has 14 amino acids. CDR1 is SGHVS, CDR2 FQNEAQ, per germline. The CDR3 sequence is CASSLEGHGNTIYF. CDR3 DNA: TGTGCCAGCAGCTTAGAAGGGCACGGAAACACCATATATTTT.

The sample holds many counts of this clonotype. The V gene is TRBV3-1, the J gene TRBJ1-2, with TRBD1 as a possible D gene (6 bases). Germline CDR1 is LGHDT and CDR2 is YNNKEL (reference sequence). There are 14 residues in the CDR3. V lost 1 base and J lost 5, with 11 bases in between. The CDR3 reads CASSQGTAYYGYTF. DNA for the CDR3: TGTGCCAGCAGCCAAGGGACAGCTTATTATGGCTACACCTTC.

CDR3 in DNA: TGCAGTGCTGTAGGGGGCTGGAACACTGAAGCTTTCTTT. Protein product: CSAVGGWNTEAFF. The V gene is TRBV20-1, the J gene TRBJ1-1; 7 bases align to TRBD1. After removal of 5 bases from V and 1 base from J, the junction contained 4 bases not matched to a gene. Germline V CDR1 and CDR2: DFQATT, SNEGSKA (reference sequence). CDR3 size: 13 residues.

In its sample, this clonotype was seen many times. The CDR3 sequence is CASSLFVGRGEQYF. Here the CDR3 DNA reads TGTGCCAGCAGTTTATTTGTAGGCAGAGGGGAGCAGTACTTC. The V call is TRBV28, the J call TRBJ2-7; D perhaps matches TRBD2 (5 bases). V dropped 1 base and J dropped 7 bases, with 14 bases sitting between them. CDR1 is MDHEN, CDR2 SYDVKM, per germline. The length of the CDR3 is 14 residues.

This clonotype was seen repeatedly, ten times or more. The chain has TRBV7-2 and TRBJ2-7; perhaps TRBD1 as D (6 bases). Trimming removed 4 bases from V and 8 bases from J, with 9 bases in between. CDR1 is SGHTA and CDR2 is FQGNSA in the germline V gene. CDR3 length: 11 amino acids. The CDR3 DNA reads as TGTGCCAGCAGCTCCCAGGGGAAGCAGTACTTC. This codes for CASSSQGKQYF. The full variable domain, its missing parts supplied by reference TRBV7-2 and TRBJ2-7, is GAGVSQSPSNKVTEKGKDVELRCDPISGHTALYWYRQSLGQGLEFLIYFQGNSAPDKSGLPSDRFSAERTGGSVSTLTIQRTQQEDSAVYLCASSSQGKQYFGPGTRLTVT.

The J gene is TRBJ2-3, the V gene TRBV4-3; 8 positions agree with TRBD2. V lost 2 bases, J lost 2 bases, and 3 bases stayed unmatched. CDR3 length: 15 residues. CDR1 and CDR2 (germline): LGHNA, YSLEER. The CDR3 here is CASSQIAGYTDTQYF. For the CDR3, the DNA is TGCGCCAGCAGCCAAATAGCGGGATACACAGATACGCAGTATTTT.

This clonotype was recorded many times. The rearrangement uses TRBV20-1 and TRBJ2-1, with 7 nucleotides matching TRBD2. Germline V CDR1 and CDR2: DFQATT, SNEGSKA (reference sequence). The CDR3 is made up of 16 amino acids. Trimming cost V 5 bases and J 0 bases; bases outside gene matches: 10. Here the CDR3 DNA reads TGCAGTGCTTACCTTTATGGCGGGAGCTCCTACAATGAGCAGTTCTTC. Translated, it gives CSAYLYGGSSYNEQFF.

Many counts were recorded for this clonotype. The rearrangement uses TRBV5-1 and TRBJ1-1; 10 bases line up with TRBD1. V was clipped by 3 bases and J by 7 bases; unmatched bases: 12. Germline V gene sequence: CDR1 SGHRS, CDR2 YFSETQ. This CDR3 is 16 amino acids long. CDR3 sequence reads: CASSSTGTGANGEAFF. The CDR3 DNA follows: TGCGCCAGCAGCTCCACCGGGACAGGGGCGAACGGTGAAGCTTTCTTT. Complete variable domain (other parts from reference TRBV5-1 and TRBJ1-1): KAGVTQTPRYLIKTRGQQVTLSCSPISGHRSVSWYQQTPGQGLQFLFEYFSETQRNKGNFPGRFSGRQFSNSRSEMNVSTLELGDSALYLCASSSTGTGANGEAFFGQGTRLTVV.

This sequence joins TRBV19 and TRBJ2-2, with unresolved D. The V end lost 7 bases, the J end lost 4 bases, and 13 bases lay between the germline ends. Per germline, CDR1 LNHDA and CDR2 SQIVND (reference sequence). The CDR3 covers 14 residues. The CDR3: CASIDRASTGELFF. The DNA of the CDR3 is TGTGCCAGTATAGACCGGGCGAGCACCGGGGAGCTGTTTTTT.

This chain connects TRBV5-1 to TRBJ1-1; the match to TRBD1 covers 8 bases. Per the germline V gene, CDR1 is SGHRS and CDR2 is YFSETQ. The CDR3 sequence is 14 residues long. V lost 4 bases, J lost 1 base, and 3 bases stayed unmatched. The CDR3 DNA is TGCGCCAGCAGCACCGACAGGGGGAACACTGAAGCTTTCTTT. Protein: CASSTDRGNTEAFF. The full variable domain, completed using reference TRBV5-1 and TRBJ1-1, is KAGVTQTPRYLIKTRGQQVTLSCSPISGHRSVSWYQQTPGQGLQFLFEYFSETQRNKGNFPGRFSGRQFSNSRSEMNVSTLELGDSALYLCASSTDRGNTEAFFGQGTRLTVV.

The chain joins TRBV7-3 to TRBJ2-5; D may be TRBD2 (6 bases). The V end lost 5 bases, the J end lost 4 bases, and 23 bases lay between the germline ends. The CDR3 spans 17 residues. Looked up from germline, CDR1 is SGHTA and CDR2 is FQGTGA. DNA for the CDR3: TGTGCCAGCAGCCCAAACGCCCCCGGGGCCGGGGGAGAGACCCAGTACTTC. Protein: CASSPNAPGAGGETQYF.

A few counts support this clonotype. This chain links TRBV25-1 with TRBJ2-1, with D possibly called TRBD1 or TRBD2 (7 bases each). CDR1 MGHDK and CDR2 SYGVNS come from the germline V gene. The CDR3 totals 18 residues. V lost 5 bases and J lost 5, with 25 bases in between. The CDR3 coding sequence is TGTGCCAGCAGTACTCTAAGACAGGGTCGGGCGGGAGACAATGAGCAGTTCTTC. Translated, it gives CASSTLRQGRAGDNEQFF.

In its sample, this clonotype was seen many times. The chain joins TRBV5-4 to TRBJ2-5, with a possible D match to TRBD1 (5 bases). Germline CDR1 and CDR2: SGHNT and YYREEE (reference sequence). The V gene lost 5 bases and the J gene lost 1 base, with 12 bases spanning the gap. The CDR3 runs to 14 residues. CDR3 protein: CASRTKDSQETQYF. For the CDR3, the DNA is TGTGCCAGCAGGACAAAAGACAGCCAAGAGACCCAGTACTTC. The variable domain in full, with the rest retrieved from reference TRBV5-4 and TRBJ2-5, is ETGVTQSPTHLIKTRGQQVTLRCSSQSGHNTVSWYQQALGQGPQFIFQYYREEENGRGNFPPRFSGLQFPNYSSELNVNALELDDSALYLCASRTKDSQETQYFGPGTRLLVL.

Only a few counts were recorded for this clonotype. The gene calls are TRBV27 and TRBJ1-6; possibly TRBD1 for D (6 bases). Per the germline V gene, CDR1 is MNHEY and CDR2 is SMNVEV (reference sequence). V lost 7 bases, J lost 9 bases, and 16 bases lay in between. The CDR3 is 14 residues long. In DNA, the CDR3 is TGTGCCAGCACCAAAACAGGGTTTGTTTCACCCCTCCACTTT. The encoded protein is CASTKTGFVSPLHF.

This clonotype was seen a handful of times. The V and J genes are TRBV30 and TRBJ1-1; D may be TRBD1 (6 bases). The V gene lost 5 bases and the J gene lost 2 bases, with 21 bases spanning the gap. The CDR3 covers 16 residues. From germline, CDR1 is GTSNPN and CDR2 SVGIG (reference sequence). CDR3 protein: CAWGSDRSTLNTEAFF. For the CDR3, the DNA is TGTGCCTGGGGTTCCGACAGGTCCACCTTAAACACTGAAGCTTTCTTT.